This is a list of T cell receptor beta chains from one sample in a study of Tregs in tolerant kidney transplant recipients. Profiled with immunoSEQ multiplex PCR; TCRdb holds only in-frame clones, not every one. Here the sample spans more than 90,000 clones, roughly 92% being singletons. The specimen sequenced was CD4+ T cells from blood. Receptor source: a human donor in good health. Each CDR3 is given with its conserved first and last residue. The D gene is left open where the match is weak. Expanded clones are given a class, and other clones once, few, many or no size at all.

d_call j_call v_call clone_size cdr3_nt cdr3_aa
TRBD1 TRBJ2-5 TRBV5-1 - TGCGCCAGCAGCTTGAATGACAGGGGACAAGAGACCCAGTACTTC CASSLNDRGQETQYF
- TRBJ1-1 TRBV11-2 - TGTGCCAGCAGCTTAATCAGGGACGGTGGCACTGAAGCTTTCTTT CASSLIRDGGTEAFF
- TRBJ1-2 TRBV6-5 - TGTGCCAGCAGCACCGACGGAGGCTATGGCTACACCTTC CASSTDGGYGYTF
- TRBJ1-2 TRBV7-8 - TGTGCCAGCAGCTTAGTCGCGGGCGGCTATGGCTACACCTTC CASSLVAGGYGYTF
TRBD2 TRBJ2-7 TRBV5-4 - TGTGCCAGCAGCTTGTCCCCACTAGCGGGAGTAGGCTACGAGCAGTACTTC CASSLSPLAGVGYEQYF
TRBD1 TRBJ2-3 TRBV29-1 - TGCAGCGTATCGGGACAGGGGGCGATAGATACGCAGTATTTT CSVSGQGAIDTQYF
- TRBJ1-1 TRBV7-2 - TGTGCCAGCAGCTTATGGGGGAACACTGAAGCTTTCTTT CASSLWGNTEAFF
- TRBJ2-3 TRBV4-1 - TGCGCCAGCAGCCAACACGAGCAGGGCGCAGATACGCAGTATTTT CASSQHEQGADTQYF
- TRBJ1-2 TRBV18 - TGTGCCAGCTCACCCTTTACCGGGGCTAACTATGGCTACACCTTC CASSPFTGANYGYTF
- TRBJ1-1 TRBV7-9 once TGTGCCAGCAGCCATCACCTTACGGACGGCACTGAAGCTTTCTTT CASSHHLTDGTEAFF
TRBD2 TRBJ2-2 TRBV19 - TGTGCCAGTGTGACTAGCGGGAACACCGGGGAGCTGTTTTTT CASVTSGNTGELFF
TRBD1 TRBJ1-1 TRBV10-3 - TGTGCCATCAGCCTCAGGGGGGGAGGACGGAACACTGAAGCTTTCTTT CAISLRGGGRNTEAFF
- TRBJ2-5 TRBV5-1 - TGCGCCAGCAGCTTGTCGGACAGTCAAGAGACCCAGTACTTC CASSLSDSQETQYF
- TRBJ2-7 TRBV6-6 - TGTGCCAGCAGCCCGACAGGTCAGATTCCCTACGAGCAGTACTTC CASSPTGQIPYEQYF
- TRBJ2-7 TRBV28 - TGTGCCAGCACCATACCCGGGGGCCGCTCCTACGAGCAGTACTTC CASTIPGGRSYEQYF
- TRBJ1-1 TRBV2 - TGTGCCAGCAGAGAACAGTTGAACACTGAAGCTTTCTTT CASREQLNTEAFF
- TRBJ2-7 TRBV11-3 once TGTGCCAGCAGCTTAGTGCCTAGTGCAGGGTACGAGCAGTACTTC CASSLVPSAGYEQYF
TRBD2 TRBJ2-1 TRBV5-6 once TGTGCCAGCAGCCCCACCGGGACTAGCGGGGACTGGTACAATGAGCAGTTCTTC CASSPTGTSGDWYNEQFF
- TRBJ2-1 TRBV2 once TGTGCCAGCAGTTTTGGACCCTACAATGAGCAGTTCTTC CASSFGPYNEQFF
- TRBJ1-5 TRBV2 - TGTGCCAGCCCTTGGGACCGTGGCAATCAGCCCCAGCATTTT CASPWDRGNQPQHF
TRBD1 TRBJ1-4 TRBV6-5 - TGTGCCAGCAGTTCTATGGACAGGGGTAACGATGAAAAACTGTTTTTT CASSSMDRGNDEKLFF
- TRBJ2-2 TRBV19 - TGTGCCAGTAGTATACAAAACACCGGGGAGCTGTTTTTT CASSIQNTGELFF
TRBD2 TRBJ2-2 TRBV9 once TGTGCCAGCAGCCAAGCGGGAGGGAACACCGGGGAGCTGTTTTTT CASSQAGGNTGELFF
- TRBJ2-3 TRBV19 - TGTGCCAGTAAAGACAGGCCGGAAGTCGGCACAGATACGCAGTATTTT CASKDRPEVGTDTQYF
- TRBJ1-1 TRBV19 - TGTGCCAGTAGTGGGATCAGTGAAGCTTTCTTT CASSGISEAFF
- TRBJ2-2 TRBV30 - TGTGCCTGGAGTGTTATGTACACCGGGGAGCTGTTTTTT CAWSVMYTGELFF
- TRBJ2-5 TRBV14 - TGTGCCAGCAGCCACATCCAGGCCCTTCGGGAGACCCAGTACTTC CASSHIQALRETQYF
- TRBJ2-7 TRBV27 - TGTGCCAGCAGTTTGAGTTTAGGGGGAATGGCTCGCTACGAGCAGTACTTC CASSLSLGGMARYEQYF
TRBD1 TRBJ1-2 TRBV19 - TGTGCCAGTAGTATCCCAGGGGGCGGCTACACCTTC CASSIPGGGYTF
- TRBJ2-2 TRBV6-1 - TGTGCCAGCAGTGTCCAGCCGAACACCGGGGAGCTGTTTTTT CASSVQPNTGELFF
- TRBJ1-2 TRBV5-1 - TGCGCCAGCAGCTTGGATTGGGGGAGCTATGGCTACACCTTC CASSLDWGSYGYTF
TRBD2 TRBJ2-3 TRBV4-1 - TGCGCCAGCAGCCCCCCGAGGCGAGGACTAGCCACAGATACGCAGTATTTT CASSPPRRGLATDTQYF
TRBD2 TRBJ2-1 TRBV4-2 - TGTGCCAGCAGCAGAAGCTGGACTAGCGGGGCTAATCGTTACAATGAGCAGTTCTTC CASSRSWTSGANRYNEQFF
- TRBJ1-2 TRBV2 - TGTGCCAGCAGCCCCGTCTTGTTTCGGTATGGCTACACCTTC CASSPVLFRYGYTF
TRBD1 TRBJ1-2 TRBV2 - TGTGCCAGCAGCGTTGGACAGGCCTATGGCTACACCTTC CASSVGQAYGYTF
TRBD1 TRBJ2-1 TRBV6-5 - TGTGCCAGCAGTTACTCGCCTCGGCAGGGGGTGGATGAGCAGTTCTTC CASSYSPRQGVDEQFF
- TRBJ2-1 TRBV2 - TGTGCCACAGGGCCACCTAGCTCCTACAATGAGCAGTTCTTC CATGPPSSYNEQFF
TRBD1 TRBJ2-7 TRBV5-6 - TGTGCCAGCAGCTTGTACTATTTTCGGGACAGGGGATCCTACGAGCAGTACTTC CASSLYYFRDRGSYEQYF
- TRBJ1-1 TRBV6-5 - TGTGCCAGCAGTTACTCGAAGGGGGGCACTGAAGCTTTCTTT CASSYSKGGTEAFF
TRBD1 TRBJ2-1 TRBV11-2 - TGTGCCAGCAGCTTGGCGGCGTTAGGGGGCCTCAGCTCCTACAATGAGCAGTTCTTC CASSLAALGGLSSYNEQFF
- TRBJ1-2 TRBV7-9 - TGTGCCAGCAGTCGGGACACGTCTAACTATGGCTACACCTTC CASSRDTSNYGYTF
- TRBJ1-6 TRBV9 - TGTGCCAGCAGCGTTCGGCCCTTGGAGTCACCCCTCCACTTT CASSVRPLESPLHF